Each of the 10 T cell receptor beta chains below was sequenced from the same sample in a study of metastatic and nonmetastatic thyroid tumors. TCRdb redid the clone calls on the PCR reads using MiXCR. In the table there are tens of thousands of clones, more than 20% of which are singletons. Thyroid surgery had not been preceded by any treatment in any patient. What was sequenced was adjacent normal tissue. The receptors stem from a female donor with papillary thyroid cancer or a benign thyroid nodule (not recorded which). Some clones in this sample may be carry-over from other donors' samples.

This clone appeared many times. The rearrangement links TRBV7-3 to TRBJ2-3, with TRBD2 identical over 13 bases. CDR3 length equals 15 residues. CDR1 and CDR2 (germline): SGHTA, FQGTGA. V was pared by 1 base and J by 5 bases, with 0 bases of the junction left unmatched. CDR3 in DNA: TGTGCCAGCAGCTTAAGACTAGCGGGAGGAGATACGCAGTATTTT. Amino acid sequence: CASSLRLAGGDTQYF.

DNA of the CDR3: TGCGCCTTCAGCGATTTCCCTAGCGGGACCTTCGATGAGCAGTTCTTC. This encodes CAFSDFPSGTFDEQFF. J is TRBJ2-1 and V is TRBV5-1; 9 bases agree with TRBD2. This CDR3 is 16 amino acids long. Germline loops: CDR1 SGHRS, CDR2 YFSETQ. The ends lost 10 bases at V and 8 bases at J; junction bases unmatched: 19.

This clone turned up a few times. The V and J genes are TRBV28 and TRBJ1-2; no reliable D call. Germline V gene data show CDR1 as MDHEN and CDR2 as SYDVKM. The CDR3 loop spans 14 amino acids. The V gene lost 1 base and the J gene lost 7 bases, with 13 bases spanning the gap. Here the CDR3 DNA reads TGTGCCAGCAGTTTATTCGTGTCGGGTGTTGGCTACACCTTC. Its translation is CASSLFVSGVGYTF.

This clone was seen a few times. The CDR3 is CASSSAGVDPYEQYF. The CDR3 DNA follows: TGTGCCAGCAGTTCAGCGGGGGTTGACCCCTACGAGCAGTACTTC. The chain combines TRBV27 with TRBJ2-7, with 8 bases matching TRBD2. From germline, CDR1 is MNHEY and CDR2 SMNVEV (reference sequence). After removal of 4 bases from V and 2 bases from J, the junction contained 7 bases not matched to a gene. The CDR3 loop spans 15 amino acids.

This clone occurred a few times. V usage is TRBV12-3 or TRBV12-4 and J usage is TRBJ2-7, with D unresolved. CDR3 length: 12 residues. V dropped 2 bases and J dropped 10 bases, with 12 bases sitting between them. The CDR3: CASSLPGSRQYF. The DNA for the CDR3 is TGTGCCAGCAGTTTACCAGGCAGCCGACAGTACTTC.

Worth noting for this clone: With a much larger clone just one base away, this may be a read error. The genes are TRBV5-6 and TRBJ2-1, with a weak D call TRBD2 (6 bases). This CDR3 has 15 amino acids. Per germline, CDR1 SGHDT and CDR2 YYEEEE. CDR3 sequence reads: CSSSLAGFSYNEQFF. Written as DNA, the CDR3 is TGTTCCAGCAGTTTGGCGGGATTTTCCTACAATGAGCAGTTCTTC.

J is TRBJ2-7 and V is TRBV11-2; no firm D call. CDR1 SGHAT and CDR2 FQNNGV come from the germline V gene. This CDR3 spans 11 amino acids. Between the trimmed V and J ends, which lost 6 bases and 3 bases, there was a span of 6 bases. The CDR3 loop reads CASSLIYEQYF. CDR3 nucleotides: TGTGCCAGCAGTTTAATCTACGAGCAGTACTTC.

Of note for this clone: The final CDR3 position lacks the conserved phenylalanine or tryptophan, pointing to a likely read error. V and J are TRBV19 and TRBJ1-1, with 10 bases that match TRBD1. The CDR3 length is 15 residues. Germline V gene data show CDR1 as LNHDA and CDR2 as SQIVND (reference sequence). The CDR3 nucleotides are TGTGCCTGTAGTATACGAGGACAGGGGGTCACTGAAGCTTTCTCT. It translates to CACSIRGQGVTEAFS.

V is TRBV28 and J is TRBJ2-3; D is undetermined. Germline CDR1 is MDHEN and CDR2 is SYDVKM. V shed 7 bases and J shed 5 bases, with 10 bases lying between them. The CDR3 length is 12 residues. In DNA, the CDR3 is TGTGCCAGCAAGTCTGGCGAAGATACGCAGTATTTT. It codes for CASKSGEDTQYF. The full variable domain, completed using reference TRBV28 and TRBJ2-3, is DVKVTQSSRYLVKRTGEKVFLECVQDMDHENMFWYRQDPGLGLRLIYFSYDVKMKEKGDIPEGYSVSREKKERFSLILESASTNQTSMYLCASKSGEDTQYFGPGTRLTVL.

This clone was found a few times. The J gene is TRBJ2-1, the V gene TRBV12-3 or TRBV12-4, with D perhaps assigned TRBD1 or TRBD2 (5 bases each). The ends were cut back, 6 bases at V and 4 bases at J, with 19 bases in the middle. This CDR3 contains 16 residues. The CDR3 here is CASRDSMGVRYNEQFF. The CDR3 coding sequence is TGTGCCAGCAGGGATTCGATGGGGGTTCGATACAATGAGCAGTTCTTC.